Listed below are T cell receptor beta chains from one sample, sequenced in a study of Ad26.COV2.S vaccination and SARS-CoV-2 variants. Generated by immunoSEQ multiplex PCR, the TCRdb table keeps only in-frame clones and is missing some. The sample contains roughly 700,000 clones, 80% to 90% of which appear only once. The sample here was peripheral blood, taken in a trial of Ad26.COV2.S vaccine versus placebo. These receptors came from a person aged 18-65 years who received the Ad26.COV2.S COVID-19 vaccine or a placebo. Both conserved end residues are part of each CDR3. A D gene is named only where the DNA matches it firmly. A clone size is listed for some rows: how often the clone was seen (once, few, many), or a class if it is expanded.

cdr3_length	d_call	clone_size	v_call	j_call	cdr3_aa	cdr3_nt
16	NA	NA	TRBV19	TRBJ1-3	CASTASLRNSGNTIYF	TGTGCCAGCACGGCATCACTCAGGAACTCTGGAAACACCATATATTTT
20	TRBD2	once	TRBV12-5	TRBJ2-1	CASGLVRTEGLAGGPGEQFF	TGTGCTAGTGGTTTGGTACGAACTGAAGGACTAGCGGGAGGGCCTGGGGAGCAGTTCTTC
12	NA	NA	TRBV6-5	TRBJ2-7	CASRDSTYEQYF	TGTGCCAGCAGAGACTCTACCTACGAGCAGTACTTC
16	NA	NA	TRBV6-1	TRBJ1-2	CASSENDWWATYGYTF	TGTGCCAGCAGTGAAAATGATTGGTGGGCGACCTATGGCTACACCTTC
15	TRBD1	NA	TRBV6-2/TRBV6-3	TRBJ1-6	CASSYRDRTLWTLHF	TGTGCCAGCAGTTACCGGGACAGGACTTTGTGGACCCTCCACTTT
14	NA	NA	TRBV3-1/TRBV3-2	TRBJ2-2	CASSQAGGPGELFF	TGTGCCAGCAGCCAAGCGGGCGGGCCCGGGGAGCTGTTTTTT
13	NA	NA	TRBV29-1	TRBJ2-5	CSVEERGQETQYF	TGCAGCGTTGAAGAAAGAGGGCAAGAGACCCAGTACTTC
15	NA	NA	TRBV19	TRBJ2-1	CASIGTASSYNEQFF	TGTGCCAGTATCGGTACGGCGAGCTCCTACAATGAGCAGTTCTTC
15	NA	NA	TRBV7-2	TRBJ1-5	CASTFGGGPHQPQHF	TGTGCCAGCACCTTCGGGGGGGGACCCCATCAGCCCCAGCATTTT
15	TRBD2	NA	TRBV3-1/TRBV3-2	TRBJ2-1	CATMPGTSGYNEQFF	TGTGCCACCATGCCGGGGACTAGCGGATACAATGAGCAGTTCTTC
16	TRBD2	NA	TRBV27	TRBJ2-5	CASSLRTSGRGETQYF	TGTGCCAGCAGTCTCCGGACTAGCGGGAGAGGAGAGACCCAGTACTTC
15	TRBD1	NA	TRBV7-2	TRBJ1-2	CASSFAGGADYGYTF	TGTGCCAGCAGCTTTGCAGGGGGCGCGGACTATGGCTACACCTTC
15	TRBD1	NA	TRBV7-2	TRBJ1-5	CASSLSGQGFQPQHF	TGTGCCAGCAGCCTATCGGGACAGGGTTTTCAGCCCCAGCATTTT
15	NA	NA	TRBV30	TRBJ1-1	CAWSKIPGAGAEAFF	TGTGCCTGGAGTAAGATACCGGGCGCCGGGGCTGAAGCTTTCTTT
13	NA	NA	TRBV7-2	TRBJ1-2	CASSLGSRRRYTF	TGTGCCAGCAGCTTAGGTTCTCGCCGGCGCTACACCTTC
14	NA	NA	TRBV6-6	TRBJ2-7	CASSYLDLHYEQYF	TGTGCCAGCAGTTACCTAGACTTACACTACGAGCAGTACTTC
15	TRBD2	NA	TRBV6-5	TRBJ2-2	CASSLSGGYTGELFF	TGTGCCAGCAGCCTTAGCGGGGGCTACACCGGGGAGCTGTTTTTT
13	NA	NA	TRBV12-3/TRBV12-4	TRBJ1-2	CASSFGRSYGYTF	TGTGCCAGCAGTTTTGGCCGATCATATGGCTACACCTTC
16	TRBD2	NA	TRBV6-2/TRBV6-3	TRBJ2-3	CASSYRASGATDTQYF	TGTGCCAGCAGTTACAGGGCTAGCGGGGCGACAGATACGCAGTATTTT
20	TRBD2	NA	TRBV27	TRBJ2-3	CASSLLRTSGGGQPLDTQYF	TGTGCCAGCAGTCTCCTCCGGACTAGCGGGGGGGGCCAGCCCCTAGATACGCAGTATTTT
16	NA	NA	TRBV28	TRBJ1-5	CASRTRRGGPVQPQHF	TGTGCCAGCAGAACCCGTCGTGGGGGGCCGGTCCAGCCCCAGCATTTT
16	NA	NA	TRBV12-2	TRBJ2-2	CASRFYRGTGAGELFF	TGTGCAAGTCGCTTCTATCGCGGGACAGGTGCCGGGGAGCTGTTTTTT
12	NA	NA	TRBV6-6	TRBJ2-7	CASAKQGYEQYF	TGTGCCAGCGCCAAACAGGGATACGAGCAGTACTTC
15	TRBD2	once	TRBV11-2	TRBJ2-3	CASSLVSGGEYTQYF	TGTGCCAGCAGCTTGGTTAGCGGGGGAGAGTATACGCAGTATTTT
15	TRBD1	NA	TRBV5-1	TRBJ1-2	CASSPDRGRDYGYTF	TGCGCCAGCAGCCCGGACAGGGGGCGAGACTATGGCTACACCTTC
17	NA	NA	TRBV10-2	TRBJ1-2	CASSEGWGREPNYGYTF	TGCGCCAGCAGTGAAGGATGGGGGAGAGAACCTAACTATGGCTACACCTTC
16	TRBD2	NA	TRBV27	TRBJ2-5	CASSFSTSGVGETQYF	TGTGCCAGCAGTTTTTCGACTAGCGGGGTTGGAGAGACCCAGTACTTC
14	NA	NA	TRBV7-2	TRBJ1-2	CASSRQGPNYGYTF	TGTGCCAGCAGTAGGCAGGGCCCAAACTATGGCTACACCTTC
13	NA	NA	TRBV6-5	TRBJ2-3	CASSPTTTDTQYF	TGTGCCAGCAGCCCCACGACCACAGATACGCAGTATTTT
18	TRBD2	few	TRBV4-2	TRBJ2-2	CASSQETELAANTGELFF	TGTGCCAGCAGCCAAGAAACGGAGCTAGCGGCGAACACCGGGGAGCTGTTTTTT
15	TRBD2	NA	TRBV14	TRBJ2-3	CASSRSGGGGDTQYF	TGTGCCAGCAGCCGGAGCGGGGGCGGTGGAGATACGCAGTATTTT
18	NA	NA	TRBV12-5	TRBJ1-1	CASGLVTLGSAFDTEAFF	TGTGCTAGTGGTTTGGTAACTTTAGGCTCCGCCTTCGACACTGAAGCTTTCTTT
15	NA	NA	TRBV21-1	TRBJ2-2	CASSKGLFDTGELFF	TGTGCCAGCAGCAAAGGGTTATTTGACACCGGGGAGCTGTTTTTT
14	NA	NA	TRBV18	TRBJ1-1	CASSPSRKDTEAFF	TGTGCCAGCTCACCATCGCGGAAGGATACTGAAGCTTTCTTT
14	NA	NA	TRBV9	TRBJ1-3	CASSVESSSNTIYF	TGTGCCAGCAGCGTAGAGTCGTCGAGTAACACCATATATTTT
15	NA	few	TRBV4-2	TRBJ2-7	CASSQDGRGDYEQYF	TGTGCCAGCAGCCAAGACGGGAGAGGGGACTACGAGCAGTACTTC
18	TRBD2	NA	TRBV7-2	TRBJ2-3	CASSLVRGGSGSTDTQYF	TGTGCCAGCAGCTTAGTTCGCGGGGGTAGCGGGAGTACAGATACGCAGTATTTT
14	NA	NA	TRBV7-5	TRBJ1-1	CARSLDRGDTEAFF	TGTGCCAGAAGCTTAGACAGGGGTGACACTGAAGCTTTCTTT
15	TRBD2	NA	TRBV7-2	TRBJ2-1	CASSPAGYSYNEQFF	TGTGCCAGCAGCCCAGCGGGATATTCCTACAATGAGCAGTTCTTC
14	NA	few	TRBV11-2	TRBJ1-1	CASSPLVFETEAFF	TGTGCCAGCAGCCCCCTGGTCTTCGAGACTGAAGCTTTCTTT
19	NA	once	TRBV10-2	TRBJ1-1	CASSEDLLRSGLMNTEAFF	TGCGCCAGCAGTGAGGACCTCCTCCGGTCGGGACTGATGAACACTGAAGCTTTCTTT
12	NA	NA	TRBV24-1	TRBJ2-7	CATSDESYEQYF	TGTGCCACCAGTGATGAATCCTACGAGCAGTACTTC
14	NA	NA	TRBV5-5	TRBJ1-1	CASSPRIGNTEAFF	TGTGCCAGCAGCCCTCGGATCGGGAACACTGAAGCTTTCTTT
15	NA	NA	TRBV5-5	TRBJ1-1	CASSFMAGDHTEAFF	TGTGCCAGCAGCTTTATGGCAGGGGATCACACTGAAGCTTTCTTT
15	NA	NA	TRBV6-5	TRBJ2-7	CASSYSLAYPYEQYF	TGTGCCAGCAGTTACTCACTAGCTTATCCCTACGAGCAGTACTTC
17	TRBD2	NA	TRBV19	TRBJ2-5	CASSTPYGTSGQETQYF	TGTGCCAGTAGTACCCCCTATGGGACTAGCGGCCAAGAGACCCAGTACTTC
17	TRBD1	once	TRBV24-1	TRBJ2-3	CATSDPTGDEITDTQYF	TGTGCCACCAGTGATCCTACAGGGGACGAAATCACAGATACGCAGTATTTT
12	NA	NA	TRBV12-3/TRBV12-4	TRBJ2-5	CASSWDVATQYF	TGTGCCAGCAGTTGGGATGTAGCGACCCAGTACTTC
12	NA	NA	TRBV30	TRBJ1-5	CAWSAGNQPQHF	TGTGCCTGGAGTGCGGGCAATCAGCCCCAGCATTTT
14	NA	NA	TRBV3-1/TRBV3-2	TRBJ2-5	CASSRAEGQETQYF	TGTGCCAGCAGCCGAGCAGAGGGCCAAGAGACCCAGTACTTC
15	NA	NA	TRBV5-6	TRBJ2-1	CASTQGPVGYNEQFF	TGTGCCAGCACCCAGGGGCCAGTGGGGTACAATGAGCAGTTCTTC
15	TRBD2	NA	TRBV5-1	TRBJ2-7	CASNPGTSGSHEQYF	TGCGCCAGCAACCCCGGGACTAGCGGGAGCCACGAGCAGTACTTC
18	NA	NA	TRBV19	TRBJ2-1	CASRQGSGSRIRINEQFF	TGTGCCAGTAGGCAGGGGAGCGGCTCTCGCATTCGCATCAATGAGCAGTTCTTC